Listed here is a single TCR beta chain. Method: immunoSEQ multiplex PCR; TCRdb's copy keeps in-frame clones and lacks some. The repertoire holds around 140,000 clones, 80% to 85% seen once, with roughly 9% in the top ten. This sample is part of a study of blood T cell repertoires in COVID-19. Study-level background: COVID-19 samples from acute and convalescent phases originated in the United States, Italy and Spain.

The receptor comes from a woman aged 60-70 years with active or convalescent COVID-19. The sequencing input was peripheral blood.

The CDR3 sequence: CASSQLQGPPNEKLFF. In DNA, the CDR3 is TGTGCCAGCAGCCAACTACAGGGGCCCCCAAATGAAAAACTGTTTTTT. This chain uses TRBV14 with TRBJ1-4; 7 positions agree with TRBD1. Per the germline V gene, CDR1 is SGHDN and CDR2 is FVKESK. V shed 2 bases, J shed 5 bases, and the junction held 8 bases outside the gene matches. This CDR3 is 16 amino acids long.